One sample yielded the 24 T cell receptor beta chains listed below, sequenced in a study of beta chain features in type 1 diabetes. Whole-study results and caveats: Shortening of TCRB CDR3s, moderate but significant, appeared in all four CD4+ subsets of Type 1 diabetes patients.

No antigen has been identified for these receptors. Isolated RNA was reverse transcribed in full, so expressed TCRB transcripts were sequenced. The data were produced by immunoSEQ multiplex PCR, yet TCRdb's version contains in-frame clones alone and is incomplete. The sample lists nearly 700,000 clones; under 15% were seen once. Sequenced sample: naive CD4+ T cells from blood. The receptors derive from a man between 18 and 35 years old with type 1 diabetes.

This clone was found a few times. The chain joins TRBV5-1 to TRBJ2-7, with no clear D. This CDR3 spans 13 amino acids. Trimming removed 0 bases at V and 3 bases at J, with 7 bases between. Germline V gene data show CDR1 as SGHRS and CDR2 as YFSETQ. The CDR3 bases are TGCGCCAGCAGCTTGGGAGAATTCTACGAGCAGTACTTC. Encoded protein: CASSLGEFYEQYF.

The genes are TRBV18 and TRBJ2-5; 7 bases map to TRBD1. CDR3 length: 13 amino acids. Germline CDR1 KGHSH, CDR2 LQKENI. The V gene end was trimmed by 5 bases and the J gene end by 5 bases; junction bases not matched to a gene: 5. This CDR3 reads CASSETGLETQYF. DNA of the CDR3: TGTGCCAGCTCAGAGACAGGGTTGGAGACCCAGTACTTC.

This sequence joins TRBV9 and TRBJ2-3; perhaps TRBD2 as D (6 bases). The V gene's germline CDR1 is SGDLS and CDR2 YYNGEE. V shed 3 bases and J shed 0 bases, with 8 bases lying between them. This CDR3 is 14 amino acids long. The CDR3 sequence is CASSAGTSTDTQYF. For the CDR3, the DNA is TGTGCCAGCAGCGCCGGGACTAGCACAGATACGCAGTATTTT.

The chain combines TRBV7-2 with TRBJ1-2, with D possibly matching TRBD1 (5 bases). The CDR3 contains 14 residues. V was clipped by 6 bases and J by 0 bases, with 11 bases between them. The V gene's germline CDR1 is SGHTA and CDR2 FQGNSA. CDR3 sequence reads: CASRRGLANYGYTF. CDR3 sequence (DNA): TGTGCCAGCAGGAGGGGACTCGCTAACTATGGCTACACCTTC.

This clone was seen more than once but under ten times. The J gene is TRBJ1-1, the V gene TRBV7-9; TRBD1 is a possible D gene (6 bases). V lost 5 bases and J lost 1, with 20 bases in between. The CDR3 is 17 residues long. From germline, CDR1 is SEHNR and CDR2 FQNEAQ (reference sequence). This CDR3 is CASSPATPGVANTEAFF. As DNA, the CDR3 is TGTGCCAGCAGCCCTGCGACCCCAGGGGTCGCGAACACTGAAGCTTTCTTT.

The CDR3 nucleotides are TGTGCCAGCAGTTACTCAAGGACTCTTAGCACAGATACGCAGTATTTT. Its translation: CASSYSRTLSTDTQYF. The V call is TRBV6-5, the J call TRBJ2-3; D might be TRBD2 (5 bases). The V gene's germline CDR1 is MNHEY and CDR2 SVGAGI. Deletions cut 0 bases from V and 0 bases from J, with 10 bases between. The CDR3 is 16 amino acids.

This chain connects TRBV2 to TRBJ2-2; D remains unclear. Germline CDR1 reads SNHLY; CDR2 reads FYNNEI. CDR3 length: 13 residues. V lost 4 bases, J lost 5 bases, and 8 bases lay in between. The CDR3 DNA reads TGTGCCAGCAGTGGGTCAGCTACCGGGGAGCTGTTTTTT. It encodes CASSGSATGELFF. The entire variable domain, with the rest obtained from reference TRBV2 and TRBJ2-2, is as follows: EPEVTQTPSHQVTQMGQEVILRCVPISNHLYFYWYRQILGQKVEFLVSFYNNEISEKSEIFDDQFSVERPDGSNFTLKIRSTKLEDSAMYFCASSGSATGELFFGEGSRLTVL.

The gene calls are TRBV19 and TRBJ2-5; 8 bases line up with TRBD2. CDR1 and CDR2 from the germline V gene are LNHDA and SQIVND (reference sequence). CDR3 length: 14 amino acids. With 8 bases clipped from V and 5 bases from J, the junction kept 10 bases outside the gene matches. The CDR3 sequence: CASATTGGSETQYF. Written as DNA, the CDR3 is TGTGCCAGTGCCACTACGGGGGGGTCGGAGACCCAGTACTTC.

A few counts support this clone. The CDR3 protein is CATFFGAPKNIQYF. In DNA form, the CDR3 reads TGCGCCACCTTTTTCGGGGCGCCCAAAAACATTCAGTACTTC. J is TRBJ2-4 and V is TRBV10-2; tentatively, D is TRBD1 or TRBD2 (5 bases each). Trimming removed 10 bases at V and 2 bases at J, with 15 bases between. CDR1 is WSHSY, CDR2 SAAADI, per germline. This CDR3 is built from 14 residues.

This clone turned up a few times. The chain combines TRBV25-1 with TRBJ2-5; D remains unclear. Germline lookup yields CDR1 MGHDK and CDR2 SYGVNS. V lost 5 bases and J lost 5, with 15 bases in between. CDR3 length: 14 residues. The CDR3 loop is CASSPTGLRETQYF. DNA of the CDR3: TGTGCCAGCAGTCCGACGGGTCTGCGGGAGACCCAGTACTTC.

The genes are TRBV7-8 and TRBJ2-2; 8 bases fit TRBD1. CDR1 and CDR2 (germline): SGHVS, FQNEAQ. The CDR3 consists of 15 residues. With V trimmed by 5 bases and J by 4 bases, 6 bases remained unmatched. The CDR3 sequence: CASSPRQGLTGELFF. The DNA for the CDR3 is TGTGCCAGCAGCCCTCGACAGGGGCTCACCGGGGAGCTGTTTTTT.

Only a few counts were recorded for this clone. The V gene is TRBV2, the J gene TRBJ2-6, with a weak D call TRBD1 (6 bases). V shed 4 bases and J shed 4 bases, with 8 bases lying between them. In germline, CDR1 is SNHLY, CDR2 FYNNEI. The CDR3 covers 14 residues. The CDR3 loop is CASSGTAGANVLTF. The CDR3 DNA reads as TGTGCCAGCAGTGGGACAGCGGGGGCCAACGTCCTGACTTTC. The whole variable domain, filled in from reference TRBV2 and TRBJ2-6, reads EPEVTQTPSHQVTQMGQEVILRCVPISNHLYFYWYRQILGQKVEFLVSFYNNEISEKSEIFDDQFSVERPDGSNFTLKIRSTKLEDSAMYFCASSGTAGANVLTFGAGSRLTVL.

This clone was detected a few times. The rearrangement uses TRBV19 and TRBJ2-5, with D possibly matching TRBD2 (5 bases). The germline V gene encodes CDR1 LNHDA and CDR2 SQIVND (reference sequence). This CDR3 comprises 14 residues. Between the trimmed V and J ends, which lost 0 bases and 4 bases, there was a span of 9 bases. The CDR3 protein is CASSIDGAGETQYF. The CDR3 nucleotides read TGTGCCAGTAGTATAGACGGTGCGGGAGAGACCCAGTACTTC.

The chain combines TRBV29-1 with TRBJ2-5, with a tentative D call TRBD2 (5 bases). V was shortened by 4 bases and J by 5 bases, with 20 bases between the two germline ends. The CDR3 sequence is 15 residues long. Germline CDR1 is SQVTM and CDR2 is ANQGSEA. The DNA for the CDR3 is TGCAGCGTTGCTGTCGGCCGGGGAGCGCGGGAGACCCAGTACTTC. Translating it yields CSVAVGRGARETQYF.

The chain couples TRBV6-5 to TRBJ2-7, with a possible D match to TRBD2 (6 bases). V lost 9 bases to trimming and J lost 0 bases, with 12 bases between them. The CDR3 contains 13 residues. Germline assignment: CDR1 MNHEY and CDR2 SVGAGI. The CDR3 reads CASTGRSSYEQYF. The CDR3 nucleotides are TGTGCCAGTACGGGGAGGAGCTCCTACGAGCAGTACTTC.

The chain joins TRBV11-2 to TRBJ1-2; D remains ambiguous. The CDR3 runs 13 residues. The V gene lost 5 bases and the J gene lost 4 bases, with 11 bases spanning the gap. Germline V lookup: CDR1 SGHAT, CDR2 FQNNGV. The chain's CDR3 is CASSQGSAYGYTF. The CDR3, as DNA: TGTGCCAGCAGCCAAGGGTCAGCCTATGGCTACACCTTC.

The V and J genes are TRBV28 and TRBJ1-1; 8 nucleotides match TRBD1. The CDR3 covers 14 residues. The junction had 9 bases not matched to a gene; V was cut back by 6 bases and J by 6 bases. Germline-derived CDR1 and CDR2 are MDHEN and SYDVKM. This CDR3 reads CASSPGGGSAEAFF. Here the CDR3 DNA reads TGTGCCAGCAGCCCAGGGGGCGGGAGCGCTGAAGCTTTCTTT.

In its sample, this clone was seen a few times. The gene calls are TRBV27 and TRBJ2-5; D is unresolved. V gave up 6 bases and J gave up 0 bases, with 5 bases separating them. This CDR3 region has 12 residues. Germline CDR1 and CDR2: MNHEY and SMNVEV (reference sequence). Written as DNA, the CDR3 is TGTGCCAGCAGAGCGTACCAAGAGACCCAGTACTTC. It specifies CASRAYQETQYF.

The chain is built from TRBV5-4 and TRBJ1-2; 8 bases fit TRBD1. V lost 6 bases and J lost 8; bases outside the gene matches: 6. Germline assignment: CDR1 SGHNT and CDR2 YYREEE (reference sequence). This CDR3 has 12 amino acids. For the CDR3, the DNA is TGTGCCAGCAACTTTCCAGGGGGCGGCTACACCTTC. Its translation: CASNFPGGGYTF.

This clone was counted a few times. The chain has TRBV7-9 and TRBJ2-3; either TRBD1 or TRBD2 may fit D (6 bases each). The CDR3 has 15 amino acids. Trimming removed 2 bases from V and 3 bases from J, with 12 bases in between. From germline, CDR1 is SEHNR and CDR2 FQNEAQ (reference sequence). The CDR3 bases are TGTGCCAGCAGCTTAAGGGGGGATGTGACAGATACGCAGTATTTT. This codes for CASSLRGDVTDTQYF.

This chain joins TRBV6-5 and TRBJ2-1, with D tentatively TRBD1 (5 bases). The V gene's germline CDR1 is MNHEY and CDR2 SVGAGI. Trimming left V 4 bases short and J 2 bases short, with 9 bases between. The CDR3 extends over 14 amino acids. The CDR3 DNA sequence: TGTGCCAGCAGTTCGACAGAGACCTACAATGAGCAGTTCTTC. Translating gives CASSSTETYNEQFF.

V usage is TRBV6-5 and J usage is TRBJ2-7; D call uncertain. The CDR3 sequence is 14 residues long. The germline V gene encodes CDR1 MNHEY and CDR2 SVGAGI. Between the trimmed V and J ends, which lost 6 bases and 4 bases, there was a span of 16 bases. The CDR3 DNA sequence: TGTGCCAGCAGCCCCACCTTGACCCAATACGAGCAGTACTTC. Translation: CASSPTLTQYEQYF.

The rearrangement links TRBV11-2 to TRBJ2-6; 8 bases align to TRBD1. CDR1 is SGHAT, CDR2 FQNNGV, per germline. This CDR3 has 18 amino acids. V was clipped by 2 bases and J by 0 bases; unmatched bases: 6. The CDR3 protein is CASSLPWDRNSGANVLTF. CDR3 in DNA: TGTGCCAGCAGCTTACCCTGGGACAGGAACTCTGGGGCCAACGTCCTGACTTTC.

This clone was recorded a few times. V is TRBV9 and J is TRBJ1-1, with TRBD1 matching over 7 bases. After removal of 4 bases from V and 6 bases from J, the junction contained 6 bases not matched to a gene. The CDR3 covers 13 residues. The germline V gene has CDR1 SGDLS and CDR2 YYNGEE. The CDR3 spells CASSKTGAAEAFF. The CDR3, as DNA: TGTGCCAGCAGCAAAACAGGGGCGGCTGAAGCTTTCTTT.